These 26 T cell receptor beta chains were all obtained from the same sample, sequenced in a study of blood T cells in healthy people across ages. Primers used in a second PCR of about 6 to 11 cycles were a sample-barcoded 5' primer and a J-beta primer mix. TCRdb redid the calling of the 5' RACE reads with MiXCR, one entry per CDR3 protein. The top ten hold 13% of the sample, which has roughly 930,000 distinct CDR3 sequences, 40% to 60% seen once. Material for sequencing was blood. Every receptor here comes from a man in his thirties or forties in good health.

Points on this clonotype: Being one base from a much bigger clone, this may be a read error. The chain couples TRBV7-2 to TRBJ2-5, with D perhaps matching TRBD1 (5 bases). Germline CDR1 SGHTA, CDR2 FQGNSA. Trimming took 5 bases from V and 5 from J, leaving 15 bases between them. CDR3 length equals 14 residues. The CDR3 spells CASSVQGYGETQYF. CDR3 in DNA: TGTGCCAGCAGCGTCCAGGGCTATGGGGAGACCCAGTACTTC.

This clonotype came up a few times. V usage is TRBV10-3 and J usage is TRBJ2-5; no definite D call. In germline, CDR1 is ENHRY, CDR2 SYGVKD. V was clipped by 6 bases and J by 4 bases, with 6 bases between them. The length of the CDR3 is 11 residues. Written as DNA, the CDR3 is TGTGCCATCAGCCCTGGAGAGACCCAGTACTTC. Protein: CAISPGETQYF.

This clonotype was counted between two and nine times. The chain uses TRBV28 and TRBJ2-1; 11 nucleotides line up with TRBD2. Trimming at V came to 3 bases and at J to 6 bases, leaving 10 bases not matched to a gene. CDR1 is MDHEN, CDR2 SYDVKM, per germline. The CDR3 is 17 amino acids. The DNA of the CDR3 is TGTGCCAGCAGTTTGTCCTATAGCGGGGGGGGTTCCAATGAGCAGTTCTTC. It specifies CASSLSYSGGGSNEQFF.

The V call is TRBV4-1, the J call TRBJ2-7, with D hard to call. Germline assignment: CDR1 MGHRA and CDR2 YSYEKL. Trimming took off 1 base at V and 6 bases at J, with 10 bases between the two ends. The CDR3 covers 13 residues. The CDR3, as DNA: TGCGCCAGCAGCCAAGCCCCCAGTCGCGAGCAGTACTTC. Amino acid sequence: CASSQAPSREQYF.

The chain employs TRBV3-1 and TRBJ2-1; D remains ambiguous. With 3 bases removed from V and 0 bases from J, the gap between germline ends came to 15 bases. In germline, CDR1 is LGHDT, CDR2 YNNKEL (reference sequence). The CDR3 is made up of 17 amino acids. CDR3 in amino acids: CASSHPTGGSSYNEQFF. The CDR3 DNA reads as TGTGCCAGCAGCCACCCAACGGGCGGAAGCTCCTACAATGAGCAGTTCTTC.

This clonotype was seen many times. The chain links TRBV6-6 to TRBJ2-7; weak D call: TRBD2 (5 bases). The V gene's germline CDR1 is MNHNY and CDR2 SVGAGI (reference sequence). V was pared by 2 bases and J by 5 bases, with 19 bases between. This CDR3 has 16 residues. CDR3 DNA sequence: TGTGCCAGCAGTTACCCAACCAGACGGGGAGCAAACGAGCAGTACTTC. This translates into CASSYPTRRGANEQYF.

The CDR3 loop is CASNRPGKWQETQYF. The CDR3 region has the DNA TGTGCCAGCAACCGACCGGGGAAATGGCAAGAGACCCAGTACTTC. The rearrangement joins TRBV3-1 to TRBJ2-5; D is perhaps TRBD2 (5 bases). Germline CDR1 LGHDT, CDR2 YNNKEL (reference sequence). V was clipped by 7 bases and J by 2 bases, with 17 bases between them. The CDR3 length is 15 residues.

Remarks on this clonotype: A read error may produce the germline difference seen at one junction end. The rearrangement uses TRBV2 and TRBJ2-5; D is ambiguous. The length of the CDR3 is 15 residues. Per the germline V gene, CDR1 is SNHLY and CDR2 is FYNNEI. The CDR3 reads CASFRPRTWREAQYF. In DNA, the CDR3 is TGTGCCAGCTTTCGGCCGAGAACCTGGAGAGAGGCCCAGTACTTC.

The chain carries TRBV5-4 and TRBJ2-3; 7 nucleotides agree with TRBD1. V gave up 3 bases and J gave up 5 bases; unmatched junction bases: 6. The CDR3 length is 14 residues. The germline V gene encodes CDR1 SGHNT and CDR2 YYREEE (reference sequence). CDR3 loop: CASSSDRDGDTQYF. The CDR3 DNA follows: TGTGCCAGCAGCTCAGACAGGGATGGAGATACGCAGTATTTT.

The J gene is TRBJ2-7, the V gene TRBV3-1; D is uncertain. The CDR3 sequence is 13 residues long. CDR1 is LGHDT, CDR2 YNNKEL, per germline (reference sequence). V was clipped by 2 bases and J by 2 bases, with 7 bases between them. The CDR3 DNA follows: TGTGCCAGCAGCCAATACGAAGCCTACGAGCAGTACTTC. Translating it yields CASSQYEAYEQYF.

In its sample, this clonotype was seen a few times. The chain joins TRBV6-5 to TRBJ2-7, with 7 bases aligning to TRBD1. Germline loops: CDR1 MNHEY, CDR2 SVGAGI. This CDR3 region has 15 residues. The trim removed 5 bases at V and 2 bases at J, leaving 9 bases unmatched. CDR3 nucleotide sequence: TGTGCCAGCAGTACCGCTGGGACAGACACCTACGAGCAGTACTTC. Translated, it gives CASSTAGTDTYEQYF.

The gene calls are TRBV27 and TRBJ2-7; 7 nucleotides line up with TRBD1. There are 14 residues in the CDR3. V shed 8 bases and J 5 bases; nucleotides not matched to a gene: 12. CDR1 is MNHEY, CDR2 SMNVEV, per germline (reference sequence). The CDR3: CASCPTGWIHEQYF. DNA of the CDR3: TGTGCCAGCTGCCCGACAGGGTGGATCCACGAGCAGTACTTC.

With respect to this clonotype: A much bigger clone sits one base away, suggesting this may be a read error. The V and J genes are TRBV12-3 or TRBV12-4 and TRBJ2-3; D not resolved. There are 13 residues in the CDR3. The V end lost 8 bases, the J end lost 0 bases, and 9 bases lay between the germline ends. The CDR3 DNA is TGTGCCAGCCTGGTATCTAGCACAGATACGCAGTATTTT. It is translated as CASLVSSTDTQYF.

This chain uses TRBV20-1 with TRBJ2-3, with TRBD1 identical over 8 bases. The CDR3 totals 14 residues. Germline V gene data show CDR1 as DFQATT and CDR2 as SNEGSKA (reference sequence). J gave up 9 bases and V 1 base, and 9 bases lay outside the gene matches. The CDR3, as DNA: TGCAGTGCTAGAGGACAGGGGCGTGGGGAGACGCAGTATTTT. It specifies CSARGQGRGETQYF.

This clonotype was recorded once. The chain uses TRBV7-2 and TRBJ2-7; tentatively, D is TRBD1 (5 bases). The DNA end is more similar to TRBJ2-4, so the J call may be wrong. CDR3 length equals 18 residues. The V gene's germline CDR1 is SGHTA and CDR2 FQGNSA. The CDR3 loop reads CASSDGPLAGFAKNIQYF. The CDR3, as DNA: TGTGCCAGCAGCGACGGGCCCCTGGCAGGGTTCGCCAAAAACATTCAGTACTTC.

The chain uses TRBV7-9 and TRBJ1-2, with TRBD1 as a possible D gene (5 bases). The CDR3 is 16 residues long. Trimming cost V 3 bases and J 4 bases, with 18 bases left between them. CDR1 and CDR2 from the germline V gene are SEHNR and FQNEAQ (reference sequence). As DNA, the CDR3 is TGTGCCAGCAGCTTGTTAACAGGCGCCTATTCCTATGGCTACACCTTC. As protein: CASSLLTGAYSYGYTF. The complete variable domain, with remaining parts taken from reference TRBV7-9 and TRBJ1-2, reads DTGVSQNPRHKITKRGQNVTFRCDPISEHNRLYWYRQTLGQGPEFLTYFQNEAQLEKSRLLSDRFSAERPKGSFSTLEIQRTEQGDSAMYLCASSLLTGAYSYGYTFGSGTRLTVV.

The chain carries TRBV6-5 and TRBJ2-2, with 8 bases aligning to TRBD1. This CDR3 comprises 15 residues. The V gene end was trimmed by 3 bases and the J gene end by 3 bases; junction bases not matched to a gene: 3. Looked up from germline, CDR1 is MNHEY and CDR2 is SVGAGI. CDR3 sequence (DNA): TGTGCCAGCAGTTATGGGACAGGCTACACCGGGGAGCTGTTTTTT. It is translated as CASSYGTGYTGELFF.

The gene calls are TRBV6-5 and TRBJ2-2; D remains ambiguous. The CDR3 runs to 13 residues. Deletions cut 5 bases from V and 5 bases from J, with 9 bases between. Germline loops: CDR1 MNHEY, CDR2 SVGAGI. In DNA, the CDR3 is TGTGCCAGCAGTGCAGTCGGAACCGGGGAGCTGTTTTTT. Translation gives CASSAVGTGELFF.

This clonotype was seen only a few times. J is TRBJ2-7 and V is TRBV18; TRBD1 aligns across 8 bases. From germline, CDR1 is KGHSH and CDR2 LQKENI. J was trimmed by 7 bases and V by 4 bases; bases with no gene match: 15. The CDR3 contains 16 residues. The CDR3 spells CASSHAPGTGRREQYF. Here the CDR3 DNA reads TGTGCCAGCTCACACGCCCCCGGGACAGGCCGCAGGGAGCAGTACTTC. The whole variable domain, remainder taken from reference TRBV18 and TRBJ2-7, is NAGVMQNPRHLVRRRGQEARLRCSPMKGHSHVYWYRQLPEEGLKFMVYLQKENIIDESGMPKERFSAEFPKEGPSILRIQQVVRGDSAAYFCASSHAPGTGRREQYFGPGTRLTVT.

This clonotype was detected only a few times. The chain couples TRBV27 to TRBJ2-5; D gene unclear. Looked up from germline, CDR1 is MNHEY and CDR2 is SMNVEV (reference sequence). The CDR3 contains 13 residues. The V and J ends lost 2 bases and 4 bases respectively, with 8 bases between them. CDR3 sequence: CASSLNGAETQYF. CDR3 nucleotides: TGTGCCAGCAGTTTAAACGGCGCAGAGACCCAGTACTTC.

The rearrangement joins TRBV7-2 to TRBJ2-3; 9 nucleotides agree with TRBD2. V gave up 3 bases and J gave up 5 bases; unmatched junction bases: 6. Germline loops: CDR1 SGHTA, CDR2 FQGNSA. CDR3 length: 15 residues. The CDR3 DNA reads TGTGCCAGCAGCTTGGCGGGAGGGCCTGAAGATACGCAGTATTTT. It specifies CASSLAGGPEDTQYF.

Regarding this clonotype: An end of the junction differs from the germline gene, which may be a read error. This chain links TRBV5-4 with TRBJ1-4, with D hard to call. The germline V gene encodes CDR1 SGHNT and CDR2 YYREEE (reference sequence). The CDR3 has 15 amino acids. The CDR3 loop reads CTSSSDPTTNEKLFF. CDR3 DNA sequence: TGTACCAGCAGCTCTGACCCAACAACTAATGAAAAACTGTTTTTT.

The table lists this clonotype with a count of one. Mismatch with germline at one junction end may stem from a read error. The rearrangement uses TRBV7-2 and TRBJ2-6; D uncertain. Germline-derived CDR1 and CDR2 are SGHTA and FQGNSA. The CDR3 consists of 13 residues. The CDR3 nucleotides are TGTGTCAGCAGCACGTCTGGGGCCAACGTCCTGACTTTC. Amino acid sequence: CVSSTSGANVLTF.

The chain recombines TRBV12-3 or TRBV12-4 with TRBJ1-2; TRBD1 might be the D (5 bases). The ends were cut back, 4 bases at V and 8 bases at J, with 14 bases in the middle. This CDR3 contains 13 residues. In DNA, the CDR3 is TGTGCCAGCAGTTCAGGGTCCGGAAGCGGCTACACCTTC. Its translation: CASSSGSGSGYTF.

The chain uses TRBV18 and TRBJ2-2; D ambiguous. The length of the CDR3 is 14 residues. Deletions cut 3 bases from V and 4 bases from J, with 9 bases between. Germline V gene data show CDR1 as KGHSH and CDR2 as LQKENI. The CDR3 is CASSPLASTGELFF. The CDR3 DNA reads TGTGCCAGCTCACCTCTGGCTTCCACCGGGGAGCTGTTTTTT.

The V call is TRBV27, the J call TRBJ1-1; D is undetermined. With 5 bases removed from V and 3 bases from J, the gap between germline ends came to 13 bases. Germline CDR1 is MNHEY and CDR2 is SMNVEV (reference sequence). CDR3 size: 14 residues. CDR3 sequence reads: CASSPYDPDTEAFF. CDR3 sequence (DNA): TGTGCCAGCAGTCCATACGACCCGGACACTGAAGCTTTCTTT.